Given below is one TCR beta chain in context. Which antigen it targets is not known. No qualities accompany the bases; no much larger clone lies one base away. The germline V gene sets CDR1 to SGHTA and CDR2 to FQGNSA. From cysteine to phenylalanine, the CDR3 is 11 amino acids long. Kept here is only the CDR3 DNA, which spans 33 bases and is read in frame from base 1. V sheds 5 bases and J sheds 0 bases, leaving 2 bases between their ends. For TCR beta library preparation, roughly 2 micrograms of genomic DNA were extracted from the cryopreserved PBMCs. Longitudinal blood samples from CLL patients on ibrutinib monotherapy underwent high-throughput TCR beta sequencing. The patients were enrolled in a single-center, open-label phase 2 trial of ibrutinib monotherapy. The sample comes from a study of cytotoxic CD8 clonotypes in ibrutinib-treated CLL listed by TCRdb under 2021. Regarding the research as a whole: The cohort was composed of approximately 11 relapsed/refractory and roughly 16 treatment-naive patients; IGHV unmutated status was identified in 17 patients. The response samples were drawn at a median of 12 months into treatment, with a range of about 6 to 36 months. Cryopreserved peripheral blood mononuclear cells were obtained prior to treatment, at the time of response, and at either disease progression or sustained remission. Responses were partial in roughly 25 patients and complete in 2; after median around 65 months follow-up, about 14 stayed in remission and roughly twelve progressed. An average of roughly 270,000 productive templates and 94,082 productive rearrangements was obtained per sample. Of the 86 people in the trial, approximately 24 had longitudinal samples available.

The goal of deep resolution MiSeq sequencing was a depth between 1 in 1 million and 1 in 200,000 T cells, and coverage averaged 10x per clonotype. TCR beta libraries were generated with the immunoSEQ hsTCRB Kit. From the authors' description of their analysis: ImmunoSEQ Data Assistant and ImmunoSEQ Analyzer were used for data analysis, and V, D and J genes were assigned according to IMGT definitions. Clonality, which ranges from 0 to 1, was calculated as one minus the normalized Shannon entropy of productive rearrangement frequencies. Only overrepresented clonotypes making up at least 0.05% of each patient's repertoire were included in the public clonotype analysis. Roughly 13 age-matched healthy donor repertoires from immuneACCESS served as clonality controls. Sourced from immuneACCESS, this table was stored by TCRdb with only in-frame sequences that have V and J called. A share of the clones is absent; for the studies checked, an unresolved V gene accounts for under half, and the remainder has no known explanation. V and J calls and clone size are as listed in that table; D and trimming were resolved from the DNA. A total of 20,000 or so clones appear in this sample, about 68% of them only once. Under 30% of the sample rests with the top ten.

General study outcomes and caveats: Clonality rose at ibrutinib response, remained stable during sustained remission, and dropped back toward baseline at progression. Baseline clonality was found to be higher than that of age-matched healthy donors and was strongly correlated with circulating CD8+ T-cell counts. Sustained-remission and progressing patients did not have matched sampling times, and lymph node repertoires were not examined. Public clonotypes were rare and either shrank or stayed stable during treatment, and the rise in clonality at ibrutinib response reflected expansion of private clonotypes.

The input for sequencing was PBMCs, taken before ibrutinib treatment. The chain uses TRBV7-2 and TRBJ2-7; the D segment cannot be called with confidence. The sequence was obtained from a human donor with chronic lymphocytic leukemia. The nucleotide sequence is given as TGTGCCAGCAGCGCCTCCTACGAGCAGTACTTC. Its coded protein is CASSASYEQYF.